Below, one T cell receptor beta chain is given with its context. In this sample, this clonotype turned up a few times. This receptor's antigen is unknown. No base qualities exist here, and no much larger clone lies one base off it. Amplification of TCR beta CDR3 regions was carried out from RNA transcripts. The first round of RT-PCR for the TCR CDR3 was performed with the HTBI primer set and the Qiagen OneStep RT-PCR kit. A second multiplex PCR round built the libraries, followed by size selection and purification. The libraries were sequenced on an Illumina HiSeq2000 using paired-end 100 bp reads. The original pipeline was this. SOAPnuke was used to process the raw data, throwing out any read that contained adapters or uncalled bases, had a mean Phred below 15, or lacked an exact constant-primer or identifier match. High-quality paired reads were merged with COPE v1.2.5, and unique nucleotide sequences were defined as clonotypes. MiTCR v1.1 was used to align the clonotypes against IMGT TRBV, TRBD and TRBJ reference segments. Only V-J combinations with frequency above 0.0001, covering approximately 99% of repertoires, were analysed. A TCS score was defined as the ratio of F50 (clonal expansion) to E x V (chaos), with BLOSUM62-based TCRdist applied between CDR3 peptides within each V-J. Welch's t-statistics and random forest reduced several hundred V-J features to roughly 13, which were used in a naive Bayes classifier (R e1071). TCRdb trimmed the raw reads at Q25, called clones with MiXCR and kept productive beta chains. Duplicate CDR3 protein sequences are folded into a single record with the most common DNA and genes. The V and J calls reflect TCRdb's pipeline rather than the authors' work. Present in this sample are over 450,000 distinct CDR3 sequences, about 15% of which were seen just once. The ten largest clonotypes hold roughly 18% of the sample.

In the ophthalmopathy patients, disease was moderately to severely active, with a Clinical Activity Score of 3 or more, a NOSPECS grade of 4 or more, and a duration of less than 3 months. Any patient with an uncontrolled infection, another autoimmune disease, pregnancy or lactation was excluded. Clinical symptoms, serum thyroxine and TRAb, thyroid ultrasound, and orbital computed tomography formed the basis for the diagnoses. PBMCs were separated from roughly 9.6 ml of fresh peripheral blood using Ficoll-Paque density gradient centrifugation. Total RNA was extracted using Trizol reagent, and RNA quality was assessed on an Agilent 2100 Bioanalyzer. The data derive from a study of T cells in Graves' hyperthyroidism and ophthalmopathy (dated by TCRdb to between 2018 and 2021). As for the study more broadly: Peripheral blood samples were taken at initial diagnosis, before any treatment was given. To identify distinguishing TCR V-J signatures, a discovery cohort of 100 or so patients was used, comprising fewer than 45 with Graves' ophthalmopathy and some 60 with stable Graves' hyperthyroidism. Prospective prediction of ophthalmopathy was tested in an independent validation cohort consisting of roughly 19 hyperthyroidism patients and some 16 patients who later progressed to ophthalmopathy. The 95 to 100 discovery patients were randomly divided into training and test sets at a 7:3 ratio. In addition, the study compared T-cell repertoires in thyroid tissue and in blood from several Graves' hyperthyroidism patients. Once sampling was done, hyperthyroidism patients were given methimazole at a starting dose of 30 mg daily, whereas ophthalmopathy patients were given high-dose intravenous methylprednisolone. TCR Vbeta CDR3 sequencing of fewer than 150 peripheral blood samples (approximately 44 ophthalmopathy, about 74 hyperthyroidism and approximately 17 progressor patients) is reported in the paper. Beyond this particular receptor, the publication reports: Blood samples also contained most of the expanded thyroid clonotypes (frequency above 0.001), which suggests that blood repertoires may reflect thyroid immune responses. Sample size was not statistically predetermined, and investigators were not blinded to group allocation. A model built on a 13 V-J signature distinguished ophthalmopathy from stable hyperthyroidism, reaching 85% to 90% sensitivity and approximately 81% specificity in cross-validation and 80%/75% in testing. In validation, the model predicted progression to ophthalmopathy a median of about 5.9 months before onset, with roughly 70% sensitivity and roughly 77% specificity.

From the germline V gene, CDR1 is SGHTA and CDR2 is FQGNSA. The V and J ends are trimmed by 2 bases and 8 bases, leaving 7 bases between them. Measured from the cysteine to the phenylalanine, the CDR3 is 11 residues long. The entry retains the CDR3 DNA only, 33 bases that are in frame from base 1. The rearrangement joined TRBV7-2 to TRBJ2-7, with no confidently assigned D gene. The sample was blood. This TCR was recovered from a woman under 30 with Graves' ophthalmopathy. The CDR3 in this case is CASSLSGQQYF. The nucleotide sequence is TGTGCCAGCAGCTTATCGGGTCAGCAGTACTTC.